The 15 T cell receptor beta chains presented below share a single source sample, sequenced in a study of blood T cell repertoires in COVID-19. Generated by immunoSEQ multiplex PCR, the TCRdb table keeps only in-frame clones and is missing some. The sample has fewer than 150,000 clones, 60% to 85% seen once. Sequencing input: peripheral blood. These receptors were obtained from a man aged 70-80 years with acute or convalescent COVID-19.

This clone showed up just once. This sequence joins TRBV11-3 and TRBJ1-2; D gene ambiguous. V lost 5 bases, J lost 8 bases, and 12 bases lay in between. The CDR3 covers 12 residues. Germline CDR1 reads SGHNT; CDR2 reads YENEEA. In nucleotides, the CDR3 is TGTGCCAGCAGCCCACCGGGAGTGGGCTACACCTTC. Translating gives CASSPPGVGYTF.

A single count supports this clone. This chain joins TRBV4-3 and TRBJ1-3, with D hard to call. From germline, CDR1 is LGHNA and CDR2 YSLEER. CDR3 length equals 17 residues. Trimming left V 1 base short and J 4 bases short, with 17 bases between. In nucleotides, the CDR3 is TGCGCCAGCAGCCAAGTCCCGGGGTTTACTTTAGGAAACACCATATATTTT. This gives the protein CASSQVPGFTLGNTIYF.

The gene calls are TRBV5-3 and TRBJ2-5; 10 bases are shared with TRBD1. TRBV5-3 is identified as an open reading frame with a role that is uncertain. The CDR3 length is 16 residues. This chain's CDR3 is CDPHPDRGLAWETQYF. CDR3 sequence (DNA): TGTGACCCCCACCCCGACAGGGGGCTAGCTTGGGAGACCCAGTACTTC.

CDR3 sequence reads: CASSIRLRYYEQYF. In nucleotides, the CDR3 is TGTGCCAGTAGTATACGACTGCGTTACTACGAGCAGTACTTC. This chain connects TRBV19 to TRBJ2-7; unclear D gene. Trimming cost V 2 bases and J 3 bases, with 11 bases left between them. Germline V gene sequence: CDR1 LNHDA, CDR2 SQIVND (reference sequence). The CDR3 loop spans 14 amino acids.

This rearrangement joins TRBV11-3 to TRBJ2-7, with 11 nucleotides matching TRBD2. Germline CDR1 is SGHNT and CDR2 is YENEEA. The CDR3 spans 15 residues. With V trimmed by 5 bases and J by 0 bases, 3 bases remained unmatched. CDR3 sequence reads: CASSKTSGDSYEQYF. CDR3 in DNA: TGTGCCAGCAGCAAGACTAGCGGGGACTCCTACGAGCAGTACTTC.

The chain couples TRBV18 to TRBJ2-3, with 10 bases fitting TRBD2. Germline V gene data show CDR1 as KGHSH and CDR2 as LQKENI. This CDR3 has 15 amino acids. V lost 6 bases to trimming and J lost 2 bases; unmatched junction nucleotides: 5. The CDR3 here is CASSPTSGNTDTQYF. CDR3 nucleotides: TGTGCCAGCTCCCCCACTAGCGGGAACACAGATACGCAGTATTTT.

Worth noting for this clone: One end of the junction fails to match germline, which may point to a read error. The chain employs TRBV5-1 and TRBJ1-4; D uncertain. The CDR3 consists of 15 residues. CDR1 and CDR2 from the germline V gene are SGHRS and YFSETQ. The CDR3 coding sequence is TGCGCCAGCAGCTTGGCCCAGGCAACTAGTGAAAAACTGTTTTTT. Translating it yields CASSLAQATSEKLFF.

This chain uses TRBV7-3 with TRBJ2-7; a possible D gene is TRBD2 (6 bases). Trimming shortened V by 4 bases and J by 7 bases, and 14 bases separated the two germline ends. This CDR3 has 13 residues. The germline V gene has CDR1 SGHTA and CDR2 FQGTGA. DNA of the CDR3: TGTGCCAGCAGCTCAACGCCGGGACTTGAGCAGTACTTC. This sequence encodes CASSSTPGLEQYF.

The CDR3 DNA sequence: TGTGCCCATAAAAGGAGCGCCTACGAGCAGTACTTC. This encodes CAHKRSAYEQYF. This chain uses TRBV2 with TRBJ2-7; D is unresolved. Looked up from germline, CDR1 is SNHLY and CDR2 is FYNNEI. V lost 11 bases, J lost 2 bases, and 13 bases lay in between. CDR3 size: 12 residues.

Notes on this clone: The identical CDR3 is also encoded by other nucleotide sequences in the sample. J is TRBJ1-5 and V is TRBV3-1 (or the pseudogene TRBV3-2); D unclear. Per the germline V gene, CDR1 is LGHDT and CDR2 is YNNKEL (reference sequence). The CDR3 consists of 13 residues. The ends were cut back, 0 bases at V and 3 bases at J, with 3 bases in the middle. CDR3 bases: TGTGCCAGCAGCCAAGACCTCAATCAGCCCCAGCATTTT. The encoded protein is CASSQDLNQPQHF.

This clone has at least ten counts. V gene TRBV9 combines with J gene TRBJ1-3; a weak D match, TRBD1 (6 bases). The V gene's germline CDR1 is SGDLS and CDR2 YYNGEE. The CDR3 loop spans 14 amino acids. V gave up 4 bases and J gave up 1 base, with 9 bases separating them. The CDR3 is CASSSTGSGNTIYF. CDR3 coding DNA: TGTGCCAGCAGCTCAACAGGGTCTGGAAACACCATATATTTT. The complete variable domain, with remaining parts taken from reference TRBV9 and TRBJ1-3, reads DSGVTQTPKHLITATGQRVTLRCSPRSGDLSVYWYQQSLDQGLQFLIQYYNGEERAKGNILERFSAQQFPDLHSELNLSSLELGDSALYFCASSSTGSGNTIYFGEGSWLTVV.

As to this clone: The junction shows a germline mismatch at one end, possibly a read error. The CDR3 is CASSYRQGPNNEQFF. The CDR3 nucleotides are TGTGCTAGCAGTTACCGACAGGGACCTAACAATGAGCAGTTCTTC. J is TRBJ2-1 and V is TRBV7-7; 7 bases are a match to TRBD1. The CDR3 loop spans 15 amino acids. Germline V CDR1 and CDR2: SSHAT, FNYEAQ (reference sequence).

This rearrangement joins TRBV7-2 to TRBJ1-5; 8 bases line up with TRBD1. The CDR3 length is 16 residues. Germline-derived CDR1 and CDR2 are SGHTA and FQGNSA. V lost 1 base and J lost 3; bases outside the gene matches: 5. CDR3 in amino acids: CASSLGAQGANQPQHF. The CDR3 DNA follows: TGTGCCAGCAGCTTAGGGGCCCAGGGGGCCAATCAGCCCCAGCATTTT.

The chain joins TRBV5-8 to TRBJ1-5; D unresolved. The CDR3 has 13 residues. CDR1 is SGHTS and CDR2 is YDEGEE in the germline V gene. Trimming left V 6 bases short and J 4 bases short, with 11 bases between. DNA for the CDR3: TGTGCCAGCACTCAACAGCTAAATCAGCCCCAGCATTTT. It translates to CASTQQLNQPQHF. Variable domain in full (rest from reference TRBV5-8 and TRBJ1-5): EAGVTQSPTHLIKTRGQQATLRCSPISGHTSVYWYQQALGLGLQFLLWYDEGEERNRGNFPPRFSGRQFPNYSSELNVNALELEDSALYLCASTQQLNQPQHFGDGTRLSIL.

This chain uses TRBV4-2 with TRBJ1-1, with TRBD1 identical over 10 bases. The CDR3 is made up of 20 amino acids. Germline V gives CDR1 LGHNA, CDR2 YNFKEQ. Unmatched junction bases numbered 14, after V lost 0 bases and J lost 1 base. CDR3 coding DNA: TGTGCCAGCAGCCAAGACATGACAGGGGGCGCATCCTGGAGGAACACTGAAGCTTTCTTT. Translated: CASSQDMTGGASWRNTEAFF.